What follows are 11 T cell receptor beta chains derived from one specimen sequenced in a study of cytomegalovirus exposure and HLA in healthy donors. PCR involved 60 Vbeta and 13 Jbeta primers. TCRdb keeps only in-frame clones here, not all; method: immunoSEQ multiplex PCR. The repertoire consists of some 140,000 clones, with about four fifths occurring once and the leading ten covering 2.5% to 3%. Sequencing input: PBMCs. The source is a young man in good health and CMV-seronegative.

This clone was counted a single time. The genes are TRBV18 and TRBJ1-5, with a possible D match to TRBD1 (5 bases). The CDR3 loop spans 16 amino acids. Looked up from germline, CDR1 is KGHSH and CDR2 is LQKENI. The ends were cut back, 6 bases at V and 2 bases at J, with 17 bases in the middle. CDR3 nucleotide sequence: TGTGCCAGCTCCACGTTTAGGGGCGAAGGCAATCAGCCCCAGCATTTT. This codes for CASSTFRGEGNQPQHF.

This clone was found once. The V call is TRBV18, the J call TRBJ1-2, with 7 bases that match TRBD1. The germline V gene has CDR1 KGHSH and CDR2 LQKENI. The CDR3 contains 13 residues. V shed 6 bases, J shed 7 bases, and the junction held 8 bases outside the gene matches. The CDR3 here is CASSRDSNFGYTF. The CDR3 nucleotides read TGTGCCAGCTCTCGGGACAGTAATTTTGGCTACACCTTC.

The rearrangement uses TRBV27 and TRBJ2-5; 11 nucleotides agree with TRBD2. V shed 3 bases, J shed 5 bases, and the junction held 2 bases outside the gene matches. The CDR3 consists of 14 residues. Germline-derived CDR1 and CDR2 are MNHEY and SMNVEV (reference sequence). CDR3 DNA sequence: TGTGCCAGCAGTTTCCGGACTAGCGGGGAGACCCAGTACTTC. Encoded protein: CASSFRTSGETQYF.

On this clone: An end of the junction does not agree with germline; a read error may underlie this. V and J are TRBV7-9 and TRBJ2-2, with a weak D call TRBD2 (5 bases). This CDR3 has 15 amino acids. The germline V gene has CDR1 SEHNR and CDR2 FQNEAQ (reference sequence). CDR3 in amino acids: CASSSYRAVTGEPFF. DNA for the CDR3: TGTGCCAGCAGCTCCTACCGGGCTGTGACCGGGGAGCCGTTTTTT. The full variable domain, with the rest looked up from reference TRBV7-9 and TRBJ2-2, is DTGVSQNPRHKITKRGQNVTFRCDPISEHNRLYWYRQTLGQGPEFLTYFQNEAQLEKSRLLSDRFSAERPKGSFSTLEIQRTEQGDSAMYLCASSSYRAVTGEPFFGEGSRLTVL.

This clone was seen a handful of times. This chain connects TRBV4-3 to TRBJ2-7; the match to TRBD1 covers 12 bases. The CDR3 has 15 residues. From germline, CDR1 is LGHNA and CDR2 YSLEER. V lost 3 bases and J lost 4; bases outside the gene matches: 4. In nucleotides, the CDR3 is TGCGCCAGCAGCCACTCGGGACAGGGGGCGTACGAGCAGTACTTC. Translating it yields CASSHSGQGAYEQYF.

V usage is TRBV4-1 and J usage is TRBJ2-7; D not certain. The CDR3 is 15 residues long. Trimming cost V 2 bases and J 2 bases, with 13 bases left between them. In germline, CDR1 is MGHRA, CDR2 YSYEKL. CDR3 amino acids: CASSQIETYAYEQYF. In DNA, the CDR3 is TGCGCCAGCAGCCAAATCGAGACATATGCCTACGAGCAGTACTTC.

The chain recombines TRBV10-1 with TRBJ1-5; TRBD1 matches 7 bases. With V trimmed by 5 bases and J by 5 bases, 6 bases remained unmatched. Germline CDR1 is WNHNN and CDR2 is SYGVQD (reference sequence). The CDR3 contains 14 residues. CDR3 protein: CASSRDSRDQPQHF. The CDR3 nucleotides are TGCGCCAGCAGTCGGGACAGTCGCGATCAGCCCCAGCATTTT.

The rearrangement links TRBV28 to TRBJ2-7; TRBD2 matches at 7 bases. The V gene's germline CDR1 is MDHEN and CDR2 SYDVKM. The V segment lost 2 bases and the J segment 2 bases; nucleotides outside the gene matches: 3. The CDR3 is 14 amino acids. In DNA form, the CDR3 reads TGTGCCAGCAGTTTAGGGACTAACGCCTACGAGCAGTACGTC. It is translated as CASSLGTNAYEQYV.

The rearrangement uses TRBV7-2 and TRBJ1-1; maybe TRBD1 (6 bases). This CDR3 has 14 residues. Germline lookup yields CDR1 SGHTA and CDR2 FQGNSA. Trimming removed 5 bases at V and 5 bases at J, with 15 bases between. The CDR3, as DNA: TGTGCCAGCAGCCCCATGGTAGGGGGTACTGAAGCTTTCTTT. Its protein is CASSPMVGGTEAFF.

The chain has TRBV28 and TRBJ1-2; the D gene is possibly TRBD1 (6 bases). The V gene lost 7 bases and the J gene lost 8 bases, with 17 bases spanning the gap. The CDR3 contains 13 residues. The germline gives CDR1 MDHEN, CDR2 SYDVKM. In nucleotides, the CDR3 is TGTGCCAGCAACCACGACTCAGGGGTCGGCTACACCTTC. It translates to CASNHDSGVGYTF.

V usage is TRBV18 and J usage is TRBJ1-1, with a tentative D call TRBD1 (5 bases). Germline V gene lookup returns CDR1 KGHSH and CDR2 LQKENI. Trimming stripped 6 bases from V and 3 bases from J, with 20 bases between. The CDR3 spans 16 residues. The DNA for the CDR3 is TGTGCCAGCTCGCCCTCCCTCCGGGGGGAATACACTGAAGCTTTCTTT. Residues: CASSPSLRGEYTEAFF.